This TCR beta chain was profiled in a study of shared clonotypes between healthy human individuals. CDR3 size: 15 residues. The germline CDR1 and CDR2 sequences are SGHDN and FVKESK. V lost 1 base, J lost 6 bases, and 5 bases stayed unmatched. Each replicate PCR on the sorted subsets used 200 ng DNA (about 30,000 T cell genomes). Here immunoSEQ multiplex PCR was the method, and the copy in TCRdb shows in-frame clones only, minus some. The sample records around 1.4 million clones, 98% being singletons. Each of the donors was a healthy adult who was HIV-negative and had not had a recent acute infection or vaccination.

This clonotype was obtained from a young man in good health. This rearrangement joins TRBV14 to TRBJ2-2; 7 nucleotides agree with TRBD2. Sequenced material: naive CD4+ T cells sorted from blood. The subset is: CD45RA+ positively selected. Written as DNA, the CDR3 is TGTGCCAGCAGCCAAGTTTGGACTAGTGCCGGGGAGCTGTTTTTT. Amino acid sequence: CASSQVWTSAGELFF.